Listed below are T cell receptor beta chains from one sample, sequenced in a study of post-analysis software for immune sequencing data. TCRdb itself ran the PCR reads through MiXCR, one entry per CDR3 protein. Among a few hundred thousand distinct CDR3 sequences listed, 36% were seen once. Material for sequencing was blood. The receptors shown here come from a girl aged 10-17 years with multiple sclerosis. Both conserved end residues are part of each CDR3. A D gene is named only where the DNA matches it firmly. A clone size is listed for some rows: how often the clone was seen (once, few, many), or a class if it is expanded.

v_gene	d_gene	abundance	j_gene	len	CDR3nt	CDR3aa
TRBV27	TRBD2	NA	TRBJ2-7	14	TGTGCCAGCAGTTTTCTGGCGGGAGGTTACGAGCAGTACTTC	CASSFLAGGYEQYF
TRBV20-1	NA	many	TRBJ1-4	14	TGCAGTGCTAGTATGGGGGCACGCTTTGAAAAACTGTTTTTT	CSASMGARFEKLFF
TRBV7-6	TRBD1	few	TRBJ2-2	17	TGTGCCAGCAGCTTAGAATGGACAGGGGGCCGCACCGGGGAGCTGTTTTTT	CASSLEWTGGRTGELFF
TRBV4-1	NA	NA	TRBJ1-1	13	TGCGCCAGCAGCCAAAATCAGAACACTGAAGCTTTCTTT	CASSQNQNTEAFF
TRBV20-1	TRBD2	NA	TRBJ2-7	16	TGCAGTGCTAGAACTAGCGGGACCCCTTCCTCCTACGAGCAGTACTTC	CSARTSGTPSSYEQYF
TRBV5-1	TRBD2	many	TRBJ2-5	15	TGCGCCAGCAGCGGGGCTAGCGGGAGTGAGGAGACCCAGTACTTC	CASSGASGSEETQYF
TRBV28	NA	many	TRBJ1-2	11	TGTGCCAGCACCGCCTCCGGGGGCTACACCTTC	CASTASGGYTF
TRBV20-1	TRBD2	few	TRBJ2-7	15	TGCAGTGCTAGAGATCCCTGGGCTAGCGGCTACGAGCAGTACTTC	CSARDPWASGYEQYF
TRBV7-2	TRBD1	many	TRBJ1-2	13	TGTGCCAGCAGTCCTGACAGGGACTATGGCTACACCTTC	CASSPDRDYGYTF
TRBV6-1	NA	many	TRBJ2-1	9	TGTGCCAGCGGCTCAGAGCAGTTCTTC	CASGSEQFF
TRBV28	NA	many	TRBJ2-7	14	TGTGCCAGCAGCTCCTATAATGCGGGCGGGGAGCAGTACTTC	CASSSYNAGGEQYF
TRBV5-1	TRBD1	many	TRBJ1-5	15	TGCGCCAGCAGCGGAGGGGACAGCCGCTCGGCGCCCCAGCATTTT	CASSGGDSRSAPQHF
TRBV6-4	NA	many	TRBJ2-1	13	TGTGCCAGCAGTGACACCCCAGAGTATGAGCAGTTCTTC	CASSDTPEYEQFF
TRBV19	NA	NA	TRBJ2-7	13	TGTGCCAGTAGTTTCGGACACCTTTACGAGCAGTACTTC	CASSFGHLYEQYF
TRBV5-1	TRBD1	many	TRBJ1-2	14	TGCGCCAGCAGCTCGACCGGGACAGACTATGGCTACACCTTC	CASSSTGTDYGYTF
TRBV3-1	NA	many	TRBJ1-2	13	TGTGCCAGCCGCCGGGGAAGGACAGATGGCTACACCTTC	CASRRGRTDGYTF
TRBV7-2	NA	NA	TRBJ2-7	14	TGTGCCAGCAGCTTAGGGGACGGTCCCTACGAGCAGTACTTC	CASSLGDGPYEQYF
TRBV11-2	TRBD2	many	TRBJ2-7	20	TGTGCCAGCAGCTCCGACGTCAGGCGGGGGGTCGTCCCGATATCTTACGAGCAGTACTTC	CASSSDVRRGVVPISYEQYF
TRBV3-1	NA	NA	TRBJ1-1	13	TGTGCCAGCAGCCAAGGTGGTCAGGGTGAAGCTTTCTTT	CASSQGGQGEAFF
TRBV5-1	TRBD2	many	TRBJ2-1	17	TGCGCCAGCAGCTTGGGTCTTGGCGGGAGGGCCGCAGATGAGCAGTTCTTC	CASSLGLGGRAADEQFF
TRBV10-3	NA	NA	TRBJ1-1	18	TGTGCCATCAGTGAATCCTTGACAGGTCGACGAGTGGGGACTGAAGCTTTCTTT	CAISESLTGRRVGTEAFF
TRBV24-1	NA	many	TRBJ2-4	14	TGTGCCACCAGTCCGAGGGGCGGCGGGGACATTCAGTACTTC	CATSPRGGGDIQYF
TRBV12-3/TRBV12-4	NA	many	TRBJ1-1	14	TGTGCCAGCGCCCGCGAGGGACTGAACACTGAAGCTTTCTTT	CASAREGLNTEAFF
TRBV5-1	NA	many	TRBJ1-6	15	TGCGCCAGCAGCTTGGTCGAGGTCCCTAATTCACCCCTCCACTTT	CASSLVEVPNSPLHF
TRBV2	NA	once	TRBJ2-1	12	TGTGCCAGCAGGGCCGACTCGAATGAGCAGTTCTTC	CASRADSNEQFF
TRBV12-3/TRBV12-4	NA	many	TRBJ2-6	15	TGTGCCAGCAGTTTATCGACGTCCGGGGCCAACGTCCTGACTTTC	CASSLSTSGANVLTF
TRBV7-9	NA	NA	TRBJ1-1	13	TGTGCCAGCAGCTTAGAGGGGGGAACGGGAGCTTTCTTT	CASSLEGGTGAFF
TRBV12-3/TRBV12-4	NA	NA	TRBJ1-1	15	TGTGCCAGCAGTTTAGAGGGTCGAGGGTGGACTGAAGCTTTCTTT	CASSLEGRGWTEAFF
TRBV6-5	TRBD2	NA	TRBJ2-1	18	TGTGCCAGCAGCTACCTCAACACCGAGACTAGCGAGGCCGATGAGCAGTTCTTC	CASSYLNTETSEADEQFF
TRBV29-1	NA	many	TRBJ2-3	14	TGCAGCGTTGAGACCCGTCCTAGCACAGATACGCAGTATTTT	CSVETRPSTDTQYF
TRBV21-1	NA	NA	TRBJ1-1	15	TGTGCCAGCAGCAAGACGGGGCGGATGAACACTGAAGCTTTCTTT	CASSKTGRMNTEAFF
TRBV20-1	TRBD2	NA	TRBJ2-1	14	TGCAGTGCTAGACCTAGCGGGAGCGGAAATGAGCAGTTCTTC	CSARPSGSGNEQFF
TRBV27	TRBD1	NA	TRBJ2-7	15	TGTGCCAGCAGGCCGCCCCGGGACAGGTTGGTCGAGCAGTACTTC	CASRPPRDRLVEQYF
TRBV6-2/TRBV6-3	TRBD1	many	TRBJ2-5	15	TGTGCCAGCAGTCACGCGGACAGGGGGATGGAGACCCAGTACTTC	CASSHADRGMETQYF
TRBV20-1	NA	NA	TRBJ2-3	12	TGCAGTGCTAGCCCTTTGAAGGATACGCAGTATTTT	CSASPLKDTQYF
TRBV11-2	NA	NA	TRBJ1-1	14	TGTGCCAGCAGCCCCGAGACCCGGAGGGCTGAAGCTTTCTTT	CASSPETRRAEAFF
TRBV29-1	TRBD1	few	TRBJ1-4	15	TGCAGCGTTGGGCTGGGGACAGGATCGGGTGAAAAACTGTTTTTT	CSVGLGTGSGEKLFF
TRBV24-1	NA	many	TRBJ2-7	17	TGTGCCACTGACGGCCACGGGGGCAACGGCCGTCCGGAAGAGCAGTACTTC	CATDGHGGNGRPEEQYF
TRBV29-1	NA	NA	TRBJ1-2	15	TGCAGCGTTGAAGATAGACGGTGGCTCATTGATGGCTACACCTTC	CSVEDRRWLIDGYTF
TRBV2	NA	NA	TRBJ1-4	14	TGTGCCAGCAGTGAATGGCGTGCTAATGAAAAACTGTTTTTT	CASSEWRANEKLFF
TRBV7-2	NA	many	TRBJ2-5	14	TGTGCCAGCAGCTTAAGATCTAGCAGCGAGACCCAGTACTTC	CASSLRSSSETQYF